This entry describes one T cell receptor beta chain. What it recognizes is unknown. Other DNA sequences in the same sample also yield this CDR3. These data belong to a study of shared clonotypes between healthy human individuals. The V end lost 2 bases, the J end lost 5 bases, and 9 bases lay between the germline ends. Germline CDR1 and CDR2: SGHTA and FQGNSA. The CDR3 is made up of 13 amino acids. Profiling relied on immunoSEQ multiplex PCR, and the TCRdb table lists in-frame clones only, not all of them. The repertoire holds over 850,000 clones, with 75% to 85% as singletons. Study conclusions and caveats: Some naive CD4 clonotypes, 4% to 6%, turned up in common across a handful of donors.

The sample consisted of memory CD4+ T cells from PBMCs. Documented subset: CD45RA-negative fraction. This receptor was taken from a man between 18 and 35 years old in good health. Some clones in this sample may be carry-over from other donors' samples. The chain combines TRBV7-2 with TRBJ2-5; D is unclear. The CDR3 DNA reads as TGTGCCAGCAGCTTAACGGCCCAGGAGACCCAGTACTTC. This translates into CASSLTAQETQYF.